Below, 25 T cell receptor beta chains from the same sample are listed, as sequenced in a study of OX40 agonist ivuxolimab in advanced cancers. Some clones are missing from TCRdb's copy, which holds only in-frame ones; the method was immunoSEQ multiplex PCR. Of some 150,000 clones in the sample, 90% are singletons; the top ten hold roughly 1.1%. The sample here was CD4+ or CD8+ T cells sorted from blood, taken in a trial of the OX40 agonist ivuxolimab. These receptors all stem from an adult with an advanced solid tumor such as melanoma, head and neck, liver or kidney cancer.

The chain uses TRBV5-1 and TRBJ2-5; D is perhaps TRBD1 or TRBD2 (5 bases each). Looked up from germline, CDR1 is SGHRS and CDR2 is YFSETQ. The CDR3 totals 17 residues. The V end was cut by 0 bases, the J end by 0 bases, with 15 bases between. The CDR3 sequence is CASSLVSGTVYQETQYF. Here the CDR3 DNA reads TGCGCCAGCAGCTTGGTCTCCGGGACGGTGTACCAAGAGACCCAGTACTTC.

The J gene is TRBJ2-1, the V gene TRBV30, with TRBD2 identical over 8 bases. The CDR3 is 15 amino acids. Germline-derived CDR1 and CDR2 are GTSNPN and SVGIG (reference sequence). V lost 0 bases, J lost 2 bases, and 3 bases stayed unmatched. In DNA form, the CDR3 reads TGTGCCTGGAGTGTTTACGGGAGGGCCTACAATGAGCAGTTCTTC. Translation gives CAWSVYGRAYNEQFF.

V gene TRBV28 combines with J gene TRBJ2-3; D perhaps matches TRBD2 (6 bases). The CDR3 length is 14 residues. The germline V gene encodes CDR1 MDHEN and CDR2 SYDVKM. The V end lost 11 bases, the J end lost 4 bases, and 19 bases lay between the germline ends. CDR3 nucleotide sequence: TGTGCCGCAGGTTGGACGGGAGTGGCAGATACGCAGTATTTT. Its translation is CAAGWTGVADTQYF.

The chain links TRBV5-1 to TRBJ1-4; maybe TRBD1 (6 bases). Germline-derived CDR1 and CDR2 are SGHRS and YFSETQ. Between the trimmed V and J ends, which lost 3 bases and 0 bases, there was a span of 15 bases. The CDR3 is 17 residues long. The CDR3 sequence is CASSWQPGAATNEKLFF. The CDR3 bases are TGCGCCAGCAGCTGGCAGCCGGGGGCTGCAACTAATGAAAAACTGTTTTTT.

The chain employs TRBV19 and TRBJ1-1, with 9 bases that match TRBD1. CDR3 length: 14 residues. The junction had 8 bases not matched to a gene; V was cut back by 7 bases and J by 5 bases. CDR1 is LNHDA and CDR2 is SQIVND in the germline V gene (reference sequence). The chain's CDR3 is CASTVDRGETEAFF. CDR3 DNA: TGTGCCAGTACCGTGGACAGGGGTGAGACTGAAGCTTTCTTT.

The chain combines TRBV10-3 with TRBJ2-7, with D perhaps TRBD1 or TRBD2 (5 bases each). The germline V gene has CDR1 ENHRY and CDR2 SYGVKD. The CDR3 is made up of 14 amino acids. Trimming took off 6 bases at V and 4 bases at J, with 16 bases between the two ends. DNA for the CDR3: TGTGCCATCAGGGACTGGGAATCAGGGTACGAGCAGTACTTC. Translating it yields CAIRDWESGYEQYF.

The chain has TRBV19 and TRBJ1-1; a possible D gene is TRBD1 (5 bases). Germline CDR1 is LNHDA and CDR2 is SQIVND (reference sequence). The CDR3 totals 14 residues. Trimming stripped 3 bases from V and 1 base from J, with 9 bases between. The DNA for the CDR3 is TGTGCCAGTAGTATGCCACAGGAGAACACTGAAGCTTTCTTT. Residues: CASSMPQENTEAFF.

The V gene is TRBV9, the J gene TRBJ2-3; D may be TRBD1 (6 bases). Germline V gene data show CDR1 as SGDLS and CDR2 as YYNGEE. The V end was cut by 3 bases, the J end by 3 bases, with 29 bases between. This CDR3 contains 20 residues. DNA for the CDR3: TGTGCCAGCAGCGAGGCCTATTACGTAGAACAGGGCCCTGGAACAGATACGCAGTATTTT. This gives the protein CASSEAYYVEQGPGTDTQYF.

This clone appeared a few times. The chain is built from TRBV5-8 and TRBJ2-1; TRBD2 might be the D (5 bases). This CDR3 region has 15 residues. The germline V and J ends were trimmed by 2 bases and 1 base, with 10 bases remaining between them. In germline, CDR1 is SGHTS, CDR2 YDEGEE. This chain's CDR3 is CASSLEGWSYNEQFF. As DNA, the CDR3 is TGTGCCAGCAGCTTAGAGGGATGGTCCTACAATGAGCAGTTCTTC.

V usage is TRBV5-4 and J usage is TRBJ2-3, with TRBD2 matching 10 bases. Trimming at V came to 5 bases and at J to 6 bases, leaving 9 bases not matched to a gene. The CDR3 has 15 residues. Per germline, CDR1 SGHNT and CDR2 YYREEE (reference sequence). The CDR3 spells CASRLLAGGPDTQYF. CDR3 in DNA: TGTGCCAGCAGACTTTTAGCGGGAGGCCCGGATACGCAGTATTTT.

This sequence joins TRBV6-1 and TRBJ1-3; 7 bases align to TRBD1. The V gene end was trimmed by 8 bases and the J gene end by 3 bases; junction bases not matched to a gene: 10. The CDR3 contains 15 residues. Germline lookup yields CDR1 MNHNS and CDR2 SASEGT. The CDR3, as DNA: TGTGCCAGCGGCCGGGACAGACAAAATGGAAACACCATATATTTT. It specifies CASGRDRQNGNTIYF.

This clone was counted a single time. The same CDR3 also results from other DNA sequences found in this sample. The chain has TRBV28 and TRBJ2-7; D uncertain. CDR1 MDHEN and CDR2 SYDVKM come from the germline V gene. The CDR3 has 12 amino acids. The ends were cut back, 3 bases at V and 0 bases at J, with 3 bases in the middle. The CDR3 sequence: CASSLDSYEQYF. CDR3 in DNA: TGTGCCAGCAGTTTGGACTCCTACGAGCAGTACTTC.

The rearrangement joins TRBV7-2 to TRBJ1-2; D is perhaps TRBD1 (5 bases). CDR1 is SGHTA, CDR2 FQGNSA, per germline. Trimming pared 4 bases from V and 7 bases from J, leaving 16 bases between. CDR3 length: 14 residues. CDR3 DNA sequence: TGTGCCAGCAGCTCCCCTCAGGGTAACGGTGGCTACACCTTC. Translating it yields CASSSPQGNGGYTF.

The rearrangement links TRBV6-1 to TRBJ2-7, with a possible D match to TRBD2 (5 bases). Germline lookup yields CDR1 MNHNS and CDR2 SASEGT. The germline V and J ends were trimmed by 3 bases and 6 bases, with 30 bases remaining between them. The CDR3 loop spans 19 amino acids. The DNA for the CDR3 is TGTGCCAGCAGTGATATTATTCACTCCGGTAACGGAGGTCGTGGCGAGCAGTACTTC. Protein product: CASSDIIHSGNGGRGEQYF.

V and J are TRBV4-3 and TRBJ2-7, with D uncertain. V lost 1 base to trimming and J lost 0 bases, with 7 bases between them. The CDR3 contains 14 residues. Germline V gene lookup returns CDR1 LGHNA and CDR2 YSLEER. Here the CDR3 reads CASSQGYGSYEQYF. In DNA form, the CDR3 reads TGCGCCAGCAGCCAAGGGTACGGCTCCTACGAGCAGTACTTC.

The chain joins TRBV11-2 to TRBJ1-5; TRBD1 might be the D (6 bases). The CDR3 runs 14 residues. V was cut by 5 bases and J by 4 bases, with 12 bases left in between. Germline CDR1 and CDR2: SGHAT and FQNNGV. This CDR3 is CASSPGTPNQPQHF. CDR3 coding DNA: TGTGCCAGCAGCCCTGGGACACCAAATCAGCCCCAGCATTTT.

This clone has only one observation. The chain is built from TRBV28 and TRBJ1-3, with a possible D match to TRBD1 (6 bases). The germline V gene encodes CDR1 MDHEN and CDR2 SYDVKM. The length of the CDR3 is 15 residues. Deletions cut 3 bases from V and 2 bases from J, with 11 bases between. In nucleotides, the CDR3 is TGTGCCAGCAGTTTTAAGGGGGTGGCTGGAAACACCATATATTTT. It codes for CASSFKGVAGNTIYF.

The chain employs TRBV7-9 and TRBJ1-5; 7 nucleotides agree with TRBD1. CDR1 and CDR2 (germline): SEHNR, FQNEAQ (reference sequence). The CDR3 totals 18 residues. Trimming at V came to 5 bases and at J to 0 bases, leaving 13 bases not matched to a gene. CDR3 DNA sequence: TGTGCCAGCAGCCCTAGCGCCTCGGGACAGTCTAGCAATCAGCCCCAGCATTTT. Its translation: CASSPSASGQSSNQPQHF.

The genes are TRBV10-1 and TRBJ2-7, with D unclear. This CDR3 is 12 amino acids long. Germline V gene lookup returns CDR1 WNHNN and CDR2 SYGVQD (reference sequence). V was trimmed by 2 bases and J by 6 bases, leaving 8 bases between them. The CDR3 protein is CASSETGTEQYF. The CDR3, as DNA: TGCGCCAGCAGTGAGACGGGCACCGAGCAGTACTTC.

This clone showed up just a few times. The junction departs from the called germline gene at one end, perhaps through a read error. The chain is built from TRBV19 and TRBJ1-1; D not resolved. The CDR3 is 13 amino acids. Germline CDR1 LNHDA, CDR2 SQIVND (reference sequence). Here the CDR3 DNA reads TGTGCCAGTAGAATAGGGCGCAACACTGAAGCTTTCTTT. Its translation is CASRIGRNTEAFF. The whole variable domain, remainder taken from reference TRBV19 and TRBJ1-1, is DGGITQSPKYLFRKEGQNVTLSCEQNLNHDAMYWYRQDPGQGLRLIYYSQIVNDFQKGDIAEGYSVSREKKESFPLTVTSAQKNPTAFYLCASRIGRNTEAFFGQGTRLTVV.

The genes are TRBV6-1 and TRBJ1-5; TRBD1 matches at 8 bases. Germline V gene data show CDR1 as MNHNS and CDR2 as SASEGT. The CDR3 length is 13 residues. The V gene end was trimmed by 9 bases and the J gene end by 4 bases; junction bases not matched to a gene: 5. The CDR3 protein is CASYRGMNQPQHF. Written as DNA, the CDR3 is TGTGCCAGTTACAGGGGGATGAATCAGCCCCAGCATTTT.

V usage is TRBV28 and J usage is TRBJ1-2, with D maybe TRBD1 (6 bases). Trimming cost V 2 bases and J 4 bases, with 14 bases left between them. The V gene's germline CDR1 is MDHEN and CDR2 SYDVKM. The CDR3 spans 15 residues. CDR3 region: CASSLQQGEGYGYTF. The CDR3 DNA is TGTGCCAGCAGTTTACAACAGGGCGAGGGCTATGGCTACACCTTC.

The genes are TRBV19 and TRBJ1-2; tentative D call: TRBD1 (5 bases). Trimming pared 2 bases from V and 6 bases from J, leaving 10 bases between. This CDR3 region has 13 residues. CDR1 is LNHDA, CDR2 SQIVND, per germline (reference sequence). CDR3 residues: CASSIRGDNGYTF. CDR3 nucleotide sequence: TGTGCCAGTAGTATAAGAGGGGATAATGGCTACACCTTC.

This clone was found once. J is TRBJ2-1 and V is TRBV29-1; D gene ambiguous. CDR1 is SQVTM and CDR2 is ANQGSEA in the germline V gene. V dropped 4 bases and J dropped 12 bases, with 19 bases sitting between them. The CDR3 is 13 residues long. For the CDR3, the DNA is TGCAGCGTTGGCATTAGGGCAAGCCTTTGGCAGTTCTTC. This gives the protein CSVGIRASLWQFF.

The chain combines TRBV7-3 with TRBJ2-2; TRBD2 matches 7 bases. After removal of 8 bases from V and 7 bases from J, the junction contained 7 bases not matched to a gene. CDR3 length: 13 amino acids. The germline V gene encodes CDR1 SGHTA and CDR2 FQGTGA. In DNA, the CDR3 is TGTGCCAGCGGCGGGACTACCAACGGGGAGCTGTTTTTT. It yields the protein CASGGTTNGELFF.